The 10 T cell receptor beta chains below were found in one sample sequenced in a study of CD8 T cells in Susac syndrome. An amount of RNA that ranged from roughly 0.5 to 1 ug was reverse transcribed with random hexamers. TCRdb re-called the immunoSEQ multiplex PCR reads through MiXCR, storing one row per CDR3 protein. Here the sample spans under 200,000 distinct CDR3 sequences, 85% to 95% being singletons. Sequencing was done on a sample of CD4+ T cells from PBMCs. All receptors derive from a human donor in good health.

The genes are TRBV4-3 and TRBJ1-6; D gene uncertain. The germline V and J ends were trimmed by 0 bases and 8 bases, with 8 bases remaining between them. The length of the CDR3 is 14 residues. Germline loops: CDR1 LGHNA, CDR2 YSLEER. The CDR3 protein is CASSQEGRYSPLHF. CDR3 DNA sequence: TGCGCCAGCAGCCAAGAAGGCCGCTATTCACCCCTCCACTTT.

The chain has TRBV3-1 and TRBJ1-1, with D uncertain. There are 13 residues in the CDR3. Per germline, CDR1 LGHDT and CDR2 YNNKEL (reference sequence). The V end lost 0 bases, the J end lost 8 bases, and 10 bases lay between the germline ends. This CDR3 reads CASSQDPVREAFF. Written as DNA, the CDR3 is TGTGCCAGCAGCCAAGATCCAGTCCGCGAAGCTTTCTTT.

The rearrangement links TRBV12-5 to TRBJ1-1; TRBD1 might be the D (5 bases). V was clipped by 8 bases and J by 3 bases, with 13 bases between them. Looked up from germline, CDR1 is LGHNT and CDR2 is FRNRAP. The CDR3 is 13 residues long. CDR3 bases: TGTGCTAGTTCGAAGGGACGACACACTGAAGCTTTCTTT. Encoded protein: CASSKGRHTEAFF.

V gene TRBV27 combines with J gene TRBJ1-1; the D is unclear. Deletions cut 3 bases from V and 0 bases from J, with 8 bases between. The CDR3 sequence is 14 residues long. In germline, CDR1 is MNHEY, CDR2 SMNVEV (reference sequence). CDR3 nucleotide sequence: TGTGCCAGCAGTTTTCGTTATTTGAACACTGAAGCTTTCTTT. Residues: CASSFRYLNTEAFF.

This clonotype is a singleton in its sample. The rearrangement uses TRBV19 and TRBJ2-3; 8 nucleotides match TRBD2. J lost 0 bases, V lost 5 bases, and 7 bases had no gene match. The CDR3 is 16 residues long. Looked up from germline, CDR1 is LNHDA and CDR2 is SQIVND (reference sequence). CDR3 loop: CASSSPAGVSTDTQYF. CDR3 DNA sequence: TGTGCCAGTAGTTCCCCAGCGGGGGTGAGCACAGATACGCAGTATTTT.

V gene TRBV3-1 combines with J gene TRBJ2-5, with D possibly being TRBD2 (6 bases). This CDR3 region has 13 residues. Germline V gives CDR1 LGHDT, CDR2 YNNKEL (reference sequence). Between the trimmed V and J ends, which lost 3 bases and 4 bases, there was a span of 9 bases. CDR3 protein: CASSQRGGETQYF. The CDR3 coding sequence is TGTGCCAGCAGCCAGAGGGGAGGAGAGACCCAGTACTTC.

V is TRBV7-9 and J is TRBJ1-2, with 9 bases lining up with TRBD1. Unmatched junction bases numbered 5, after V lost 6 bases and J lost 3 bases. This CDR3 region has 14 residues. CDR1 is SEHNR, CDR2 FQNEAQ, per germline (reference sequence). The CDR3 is CASRQGAGDYGYTF. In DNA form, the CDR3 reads TGTGCCAGCAGACAGGGGGCAGGAGACTATGGCTACACCTTC.

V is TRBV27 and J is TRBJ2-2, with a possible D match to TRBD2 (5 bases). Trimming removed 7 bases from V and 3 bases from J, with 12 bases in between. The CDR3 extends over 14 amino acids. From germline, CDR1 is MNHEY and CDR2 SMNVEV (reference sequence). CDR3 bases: TGTGCCAGCACCCCCCGGACTGACACCGGGGAGCTGTTTTTT. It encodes CASTPRTDTGELFF.

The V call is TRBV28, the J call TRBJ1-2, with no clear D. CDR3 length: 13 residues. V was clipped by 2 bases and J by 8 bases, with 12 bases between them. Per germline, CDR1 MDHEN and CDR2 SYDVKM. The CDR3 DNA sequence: TGTGCCAGCAGTTTAGGGGAGCGGGGAGGCTACACCTTC. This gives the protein CASSLGERGGYTF.

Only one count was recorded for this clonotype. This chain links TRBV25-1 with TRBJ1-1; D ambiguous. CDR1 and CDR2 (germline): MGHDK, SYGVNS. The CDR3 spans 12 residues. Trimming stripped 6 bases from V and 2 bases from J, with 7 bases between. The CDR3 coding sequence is TGTGCCAGCAGACCGGCCAACACTGAAGCTTTCTTT. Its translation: CASRPANTEAFF.